This section outlines one T cell receptor beta chain sequence together with its context. Its antigen is unidentified. 13 Jbeta primers and 60 Vbeta primers were used for the PCR. Produced via immunoSEQ multiplex PCR; TCRdb's table is partial and in-frame only. The sample gives about 140,000 clones, roughly 73% of which show up once; about 1.6% is in the top ten. This sample is drawn from a study of cytomegalovirus exposure and HLA in healthy donors. Study at large: A prior analysis found around 110 million unique TCR beta sequences from roughly 180 million T cells.

Germline lookup yields CDR1 SQVTM and CDR2 ANQGSEA. The CDR3 has 13 residues. Trimming took 3 bases from V and 6 from J, leaving 12 bases between them. General study findings and limits: The study reported that TCR beta sequences accurately predicted HLA-A and HLA-B alleles in most subjects. Excluded were some V segments that proved indistinguishable, including TRBV6-2 and TRBV6-3.

Sequenced: PBMCs. This TCR was sampled from a female donor in good health and CMV-seronegative. This chain uses TRBV29-1 with TRBJ1-5; D possibly corresponds to TRBD1 (5 bases). The CDR3 DNA reads TGCAGCGTTGAGGAACAGGCCGGTCAGCCCCAGCATTTT. As protein: CSVEEQAGQPQHF.